Here is one T cell receptor beta chain with its context. Its antigen is unidentified. Trimming removed 10 bases from V and 2 bases from J; junction bases left unmatched: 11. CDR3 length: 16 amino acids. The germline V gene has CDR1 SGHTA and CDR2 FQGNSA. Next came a second PCR, run for about 7 to 12 cycles, which used a sample-barcoded 5' primer along with a J-beta primer mix. One entry per CDR3 protein results from TCRdb running MiXCR on the 5' RACE reads. The sample records 1.8 million or so distinct CDR3 sequences, roughly two fifths being singletons. These data belong to a study of blood T cells in healthy people across ages. Whole-study results and caveats: The long-lived group displayed more naive CD4+ cells, plus higher diversity, than the aged donors did.

The TCR sequence derives from a human donor in good health. The chain couples TRBV7-2 to TRBJ2-3; TRBD2 matches at 11 bases. The sample taken for sequencing was blood. The CDR3 bases are TGTGCCACCACTAGCGGGGGAGGTACCAACACAGATACGCAGTATTTT. Translating it yields CATTSGGGTNTDTQYF.